This T cell receptor (beta chain) originates from a study of regulatory T cells in long-lasting Graves disease. Trimming pared 1 base from V and 5 bases from J, leaving 12 bases between. This CDR3 spans 14 amino acids. CDR1 SGHDT and CDR2 YYEEEE come from the germline V gene. The study's findings and limits: Study of thyroid tissue was not done, with only peripheral blood studied. Persistent disease exhibited a predilection for TRBV28, TRBJ1-2 and TRBJ2-5. TCR diversity was lower in persistent than newly diagnosed Graves' disease.

The authors built TCR beta libraries using iRepertoire HTBI primers and Arm-PCR of CDR3 regions. TCRdb independently ran MiXCR on the multiplex PCR reads; one entry per CDR3 protein. The top ten hold 7% to 9.5% of the sample, which has hundreds of thousands of distinct CDR3 sequences, less than 25% seen once. This clonotype was found a few times. As yet, its antigen is unknown. Time point of the sample: persistent/refractory GD, antithyroid drugs over 5 years with positive TRAb. From PBMCs, RNA was extracted and then used to make the TCR library. Per American Thyroid Association guidelines, Graves' disease was diagnosed.

This TCR was recovered from a female donor with Graves disease. Sequencing was performed on peripheral blood mononuclear cells (PBMCs), taken when the disease was refractory, from a patient treated with antithyroid drugs. V is TRBV5-6 and J is TRBJ1-1, with TRBD1 as a possible D gene (5 bases). CDR3 DNA sequence: TGTGCCAGCAGCTTGAGACAGATCGTGACTGAAGCTTTCTTT. Translation: CASSLRQIVTEAFF.